The 27 T cell receptor beta chains presented below share a single source sample, sequenced in a study of CD8+ T cells in alopecia areata. RNA, once extracted, was reverse transcribed into cDNA for use as the sequencing template. The table came from immunoSEQ multiplex PCR; TCRdb's copy has only in-frame clones and leaves some out. The sample has some 95,000 clones, under 45% seen once. Input material: CD4+ T cells sorted from blood. These receptors all come from a human donor with alopecia areata.

This clone was seen only a few times. The same CDR3 is also encoded by other DNA sequences in this sample. The rearrangement uses TRBV30 and TRBJ2-2, with D perhaps matching TRBD2 (5 bases). Per the germline V gene, CDR1 is GTSNPN and CDR2 is SVGIG (reference sequence). The V and J ends lost 2 bases and 1 base respectively, with 8 bases between them. The CDR3 covers 14 residues. The CDR3 DNA reads TGTGCCTGGAGTCCAGGACTGAACACCGGGGAGCTGTTTTTT. It encodes CAWSPGLNTGELFF.

On this clone: The sample has other DNA sequences that encode this CDR3 too. The gene calls are TRBV29-1 and TRBJ1-5; D is ambiguous. The CDR3 is 13 residues long. In germline, CDR1 is SQVTM, CDR2 ANQGSEA. Trimming stripped 1 base from V and 6 bases from J, with 10 bases between. The CDR3 protein is CSVEGQYGQPQHF. The CDR3 DNA sequence: TGCAGCGTTGAAGGGCAGTACGGTCAGCCCCAGCATTTT.

The chain uses TRBV30 and TRBJ1-1; D ambiguous. V was trimmed by 3 bases and J by 0 bases, leaving 11 bases between them. The CDR3 runs 14 residues. From germline, CDR1 is GTSNPN and CDR2 SVGIG (reference sequence). CDR3: CAWRDPPMNTEAFF. The DNA for the CDR3 is TGTGCCTGGAGGGACCCCCCAATGAACACTGAAGCTTTCTTT.

This sequence joins TRBV27 and TRBJ1-5, with D possibly TRBD1 on 6 matching bases. The V and J ends lost 0 bases and 3 bases respectively, with 12 bases between them. CDR3 size: 16 residues. Germline V gives CDR1 MNHEY, CDR2 SMNVEV (reference sequence). CDR3 amino acids: CASSLSGTLPNQPQHF. CDR3 in DNA: TGTGCCAGCAGTTTATCCGGGACACTACCCAATCAGCCCCAGCATTTT.

This clone has more than one count but fewer than ten. V is TRBV7-9 and J is TRBJ2-3; TRBD2 is a possible D gene (5 bases). CDR1 is SEHNR and CDR2 is FQNEAQ in the germline V gene (reference sequence). Trimming pared 5 bases from V and 5 bases from J, leaving 11 bases between. This CDR3 has 13 residues. Here the CDR3 reads CASSGGARDTQYF. CDR3 nucleotide sequence: TGTGCCAGCAGCGGAGGTGCGAGAGATACGCAGTATTTT.

This chain joins TRBV6-5 and TRBJ1-1; D is ambiguous. Germline loops: CDR1 MNHEY, CDR2 SVGAGI. Trimming took 1 base from V and 0 from J, leaving 9 bases between them. This CDR3 has 15 amino acids. The CDR3 DNA follows: TGTGCCAGCAGTTACTACGGAAGCCTGAACACTGAAGCTTTCTTT. Translating it yields CASSYYGSLNTEAFF.

About this clone itself: A read error may produce the germline difference seen at one junction end. V is TRBV7-9 and J is TRBJ2-3, with D perhaps TRBD2 (5 bases). Germline lookup yields CDR1 SEHNR and CDR2 FQNEAQ (reference sequence). The CDR3 sequence is 15 residues long. CDR3: CASRLGLGRSDTQYF. The DNA of the CDR3 is TGTGCCAGCAGATTAGGACTTGGCCGTTCGGATACGCAGTATTTT.

V usage is TRBV5-1 and J usage is TRBJ2-5; 7 nucleotides line up with TRBD1. The CDR3 sequence is 15 residues long. From germline, CDR1 is SGHRS and CDR2 YFSETQ. The V segment lost 4 bases and the J segment 2 bases; nucleotides outside the gene matches: 8. The CDR3 DNA sequence: TGCGCCAGCAGCCCGGCTAGGGGGCGGCAAGAGACCCAGTACTTC. It specifies CASSPARGRQETQYF.

In this sample, this clone turned up many times. The chain recombines TRBV18 with TRBJ2-1; D is undetermined. V was pared by 1 base and J by 0 bases, with 10 bases between. The germline gives CDR1 KGHSH, CDR2 LQKENI. This CDR3 has 16 amino acids. CDR3 in amino acids: CASSPLLFSSYNEQFF. The CDR3 region has the DNA TGTGCCAGCTCACCACTTTTGTTCAGCTCCTACAATGAGCAGTTCTTC.

The chain carries TRBV5-1 and TRBJ2-1; perhaps TRBD2 as D (6 bases). Germline assignment: CDR1 SGHRS and CDR2 YFSETQ. With 5 bases removed from V and 5 bases from J, the gap between germline ends came to 11 bases. The CDR3 covers 13 residues. The CDR3 DNA follows: TGCGCCAGCAGTGGCGGGGCCCACAATGAGCAGTTCTTC. It encodes CASSGGAHNEQFF.

As for this clone: Other DNA sequences within the sample encode an identical CDR3. The rearrangement uses TRBV30 and TRBJ1-2; TRBD1 might be the D (5 bases). Trimming cost V 0 bases and J 6 bases, with 8 bases left between them. This CDR3 contains 12 residues. CDR1 GTSNPN and CDR2 SVGIG come from the germline V gene (reference sequence). CDR3 coding DNA: TGTGCCTGGAGTGTAGGAGGGGATGGCTACACCTTC. Translation: CAWSVGGDGYTF.

As regards this clone: Other nucleotide sequences in the sample specify the same CDR3. The chain uses TRBV29-1 and TRBJ1-1, with D unresolved. The CDR3 totals 12 residues. V was trimmed by 5 bases and J by 0 bases, leaving 7 bases between them. The germline CDR1 and CDR2 sequences are SQVTM and ANQGSEA. For the CDR3, the DNA is TGCAGCGTTTCGGGGATGAACACTGAAGCTTTCTTT. It translates to CSVSGMNTEAFF.

This clone has more than one count but fewer than ten. CDR3 sequence (DNA): TGCGCCAGCAGCCAAGAAGCAGCTTACACAGATACGCAGTATTTT. This gives the protein CASSQEAAYTDTQYF. This chain joins TRBV4-1 and TRBJ2-3; D unclear. The CDR3 is 15 amino acids. The V gene lost 0 bases and the J gene lost 2 bases, with 9 bases spanning the gap. Germline values: CDR1 MGHRA, CDR2 YSYEKL.

This clone was recorded only once. The chain couples TRBV2 to TRBJ2-1; possible D gene TRBD2, 5 bases. Germline CDR1 reads SNHLY; CDR2 reads FYNNEI. The CDR3 spans 14 residues. V shed 2 bases and J shed 1 base, with 6 bases lying between them. The CDR3 reads CASSERRSYNEQFF. The CDR3 DNA is TGTGCCAGCAGTGAAAGGAGGTCCTACAATGAGCAGTTCTTC.

This clone was seen more than once but under ten times. The chain joins TRBV29-1 to TRBJ2-2; 8 bases agree with TRBD2. The V and J ends lost 4 bases and 6 bases, in that order; junction bases with no gene match: 7. The germline V gene encodes CDR1 SQVTM and CDR2 ANQGSEA. This CDR3 is built from 14 residues. The CDR3 DNA is TGCAGCGTTGCTCCAGCGGGGGTTTCCGGGGAGCTGTTTTTT. This translates into CSVAPAGVSGELFF.

This chain connects TRBV6-5 to TRBJ1-2; 10 bases are a match to TRBD1. The J segment lost 3 bases and the V segment lost 7 bases, leaving 5 bases of the junction unmatched. This CDR3 is 14 amino acids long. The germline V gene has CDR1 MNHEY and CDR2 SVGAGI. This CDR3 is CASTPGQGHYGYTF. DNA for the CDR3: TGTGCCAGCACCCCGGGACAGGGGCACTATGGCTACACCTTC.

The chain is built from TRBV30 and TRBJ2-7; 8 bases fit TRBD1. CDR1 is GTSNPN and CDR2 is SVGIG in the germline V gene (reference sequence). With V trimmed by 2 bases and J by 0 bases, 9 bases remained unmatched. CDR3 size: 16 residues. The CDR3 region has the DNA TGTGCCTGGAGTTCGACAAGGACAGGGAACTCCTACGAGCAGTACTTC. Translating it yields CAWSSTRTGNSYEQYF.

This chain uses TRBV2 with TRBJ2-2, with a possible D match to TRBD1 (5 bases). The CDR3 is 14 amino acids. Trimming took off 6 bases at V and 6 bases at J, with 14 bases between the two ends. The V gene's germline CDR1 is SNHLY and CDR2 FYNNEI. This chain's CDR3 is CASRDGRDAGELFF. In nucleotides, the CDR3 is TGTGCCAGCAGGGATGGCAGGGATGCCGGGGAGCTGTTTTTT.

The rearrangement uses TRBV28 and TRBJ2-7, with 8 bases lining up with TRBD2. The CDR3 runs to 14 residues. Germline loops: CDR1 MDHEN, CDR2 SYDVKM. V lost 6 bases and J lost 3; bases outside the gene matches: 7. The CDR3 sequence is CASSPSAGGYEQYF. CDR3 in DNA: TGTGCCAGCAGCCCCTCGGCGGGGGGCTACGAGCAGTACTTC.

This sequence joins TRBV30 and TRBJ2-1; 7 bases are a match to TRBD2. Losses at the gene ends were 3 bases for V and 6 bases for J; bases not matched to a gene: 5. This CDR3 comprises 13 residues. Germline V gene sequence: CDR1 GTSNPN, CDR2 SVGIG (reference sequence). The CDR3 DNA follows: TGTGCCTGGAGCCCCGGCGGGAGCAATGAGCAGTTCTTC. This translates into CAWSPGGSNEQFF.

This clone has more than one count but fewer than ten. This sequence joins TRBV21-1 and TRBJ2-1; the table assigns TRBD1, which was not confirmed against the DNA. TRBV21-1 is recorded as a pseudogene. The CDR3 loop spans 13 amino acids. CDR3 DNA: TGTGCCAGCAGCCCAGAAGACAGGGAGATTCAGTTCTTC. Its translation is CASSPEDREIQFF.

This chain connects TRBV29-1 to TRBJ1-5; D uncertain. CDR3 size: 14 residues. V lost 4 bases to trimming and J lost 0 bases, with 10 bases between them. Germline V lookup: CDR1 SQVTM, CDR2 ANQGSEA. The DNA for the CDR3 is TGCAGCGTTGGGGAGAATATTAGCAATCAGCCCCAGCATTTT. Translated: CSVGENISNQPQHF.

Only a few counts were recorded for this clone. The rearrangement uses TRBV11-2 and TRBJ1-6, with D maybe TRBD1 (6 bases). Germline V CDR1 and CDR2: SGHAT, FQNNGV. Trimming took 3 bases from V and 9 from J, leaving 12 bases between them. The CDR3 covers 14 residues. The CDR3 is CASSFRTDFSPLHF. Here the CDR3 DNA reads TGTGCCAGCAGCTTTCGGACAGATTTTTCACCCCTCCACTTT.

The rearrangement uses TRBV7-9 and TRBJ2-5; no clear D gene. Germline loops: CDR1 SEHNR, CDR2 FQNEAQ (reference sequence). This CDR3 spans 13 amino acids. V lost 3 bases and J lost 5, with 10 bases in between. CDR3 sequence: CASSFRATETQYF. CDR3 nucleotide sequence: TGTGCCAGCAGCTTTAGAGCAACGGAGACCCAGTACTTC. The entire variable domain, with the rest obtained from reference TRBV7-9 and TRBJ2-5, is as follows: DTGVSQNPRHKITKRGQNVTFRCDPISEHNRLYWYRQTLGQGPEFLTYFQNEAQLEKSRLLSDRFSAERPKGSFSTLEIQRTEQGDSAMYLCASSFRATETQYFGPGTRLLVL.

In its sample, this clone was seen a few times. The chain combines TRBV4-1 with TRBJ1-6; possible D gene TRBD1, 6 bases. The V gene's germline CDR1 is MGHRA and CDR2 YSYEKL. The CDR3 has 19 amino acids. V was cut by 0 bases and J by 4 bases, with 19 bases left in between. The CDR3: CASSQEVLNRAPYNSPLHF. CDR3 sequence (DNA): TGCGCCAGCAGCCAAGAAGTCCTTAACAGGGCCCCTTATAATTCACCCCTCCACTTT.

The chain couples TRBV29-1 to TRBJ2-5, with 9 bases identical to TRBD2. J gave up 5 bases and V 3 bases, and 7 bases lay outside the gene matches. The CDR3 extends over 14 amino acids. CDR1 is SQVTM, CDR2 ANQGSEA, per germline. CDR3 DNA sequence: TGCAGCGTTGATGTTGCGGGAGGGCGGGAGACCCAGTACTTC. This gives the protein CSVDVAGGRETQYF. Together with reference TRBV29-1 and TRBJ2-5, the CDR3 gives the full variable domain: SAVISQKPSRDICQRGTSLTIQCQVDSQVTMMFWYRQQPGQSLTLIATANQGSEATYESGFVIDKFPISRPNLTFSTLTVSNMSPEDSSIYLCSVDVAGGRETQYFGPGTRLLVL.

This sequence joins TRBV11-2 and TRBJ2-7; TRBD1 agrees at 7 bases. CDR1 SGHAT and CDR2 FQNNGV come from the germline V gene. The CDR3 runs 14 residues. V shed 4 bases, J shed 6 bases, and the junction held 9 bases outside the gene matches. CDR3 in amino acids: CASSSNQGQIEQYF. CDR3 nucleotide sequence: TGTGCCAGCAGCTCGAACCAGGGACAGATCGAGCAGTACTTC. Supplemented by reference TRBV11-2 and TRBJ2-7, the full variable domain reads EAGVAQSPRYKIIEKRQSVAFWCNPISGHATLYWYQQILGQGPKLLIQFQNNGVVDDSQLPKDRFSAERLKGVDSTLKIQPAKLEDSAVYLCASSSNQGQIEQYFGPGTRLTVT.